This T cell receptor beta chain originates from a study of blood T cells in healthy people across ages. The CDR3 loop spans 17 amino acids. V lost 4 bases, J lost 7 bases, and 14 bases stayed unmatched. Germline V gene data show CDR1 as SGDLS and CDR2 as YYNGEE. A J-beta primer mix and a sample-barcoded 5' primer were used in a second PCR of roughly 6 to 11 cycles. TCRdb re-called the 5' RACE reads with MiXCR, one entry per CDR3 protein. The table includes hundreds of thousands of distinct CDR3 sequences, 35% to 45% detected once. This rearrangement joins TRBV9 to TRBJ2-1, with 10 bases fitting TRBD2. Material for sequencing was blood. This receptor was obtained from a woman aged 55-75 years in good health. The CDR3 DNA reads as TGTGCCAGCAGCCCAAGACTAGCGGGTCGCCTGTGGAATGAGCAGTTCTTC. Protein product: CASSPRLAGRLWNEQFF. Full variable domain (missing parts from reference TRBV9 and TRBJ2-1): DSGVTQTPKHLITATGQRVTLRCSPRSGDLSVYWYQQSLDQGLQFLIQYYNGEERAKGNILERFSAQQFPDLHSELNLSSLELGDSALYFCASSPRLAGRLWNEQFFGPGTRLTVL.